The 16 T cell receptor beta chains given below trace back to one sample, sequenced in a study of shared clonotypes between healthy human individuals. Some clones are missing from TCRdb's copy, which holds only in-frame ones; the method was immunoSEQ multiplex PCR. Here the sample spans more than 1 million clones, approximately 80% being singletons. The sequencing input was memory CD4+ T cells from PBMCs. Subset of the sample: CD45RA-negative fraction. The receptors were gathered from a man aged 18 to 35 in good health. Some clones in this sample may be carry-over from other donors' samples.

J is TRBJ2-7 and V is TRBV9, with 7 bases that match TRBD2. The CDR3 contains 13 residues. Germline loops: CDR1 SGDLS, CDR2 YYNGEE. J was trimmed by 6 bases and V by 2 bases; bases with no gene match: 5. CDR3 sequence reads: CASSVSVAGEQYF. DNA for the CDR3: TGTGCCAGCAGCGTCTCTGTAGCGGGCGAGCAGTACTTC.

The chain carries TRBV5-1 and TRBJ2-2; D is possibly TRBD1 (6 bases). V lost 7 bases to trimming and J lost 3 bases, with 19 bases between them. The CDR3 is made up of 16 amino acids. Germline-derived CDR1 and CDR2 are SGHRS and YFSETQ. The CDR3 bases are TGCGCCAGCCGCCCCATAACAGGGACGGACACCGGGGAGCTGTTTTTT. Its translation: CASRPITGTDTGELFF.

The rearrangement joins TRBV5-8 to TRBJ1-1; no clear D. Trimming cost V 4 bases and J 4 bases, with 17 bases left between them. The germline V gene encodes CDR1 SGHTS and CDR2 YDEGEE. The CDR3 is 15 amino acids. Written as DNA, the CDR3 is TGTGCCAGCAGCGACTTTGCGACTTCGGGCACTGAAGCTTTCTTT. This encodes CASSDFATSGTEAFF.

The sample holds many counts of this clone. This rearrangement joins TRBV28 to TRBJ1-2, with D unresolved. This CDR3 is built from 15 residues. Trimming left V 5 bases short and J 0 bases short, with 13 bases between. CDR1 is MDHEN and CDR2 is SYDVKM in the germline V gene. This CDR3 is CASSTSTVANYGYTF. The CDR3 DNA sequence: TGTGCCAGCAGTACCTCCACGGTAGCTAACTATGGCTACACCTTC.

The chain combines TRBV9 with TRBJ2-3, with TRBD2 as a possible D gene (6 bases). CDR1 SGDLS and CDR2 YYNGEE come from the germline V gene. The CDR3 runs to 15 residues. The germline V and J ends were trimmed by 3 bases and 2 bases, with 13 bases remaining between them. DNA of the CDR3: TGTGCCAGCAGCGCGAGGGCGGGATTCACAGATACGCAGTATTTT. Its translation: CASSARAGFTDTQYF.

The chain combines TRBV7-8 with TRBJ2-2; D might be TRBD1 or TRBD2, each matching 5 bases. The CDR3 extends over 20 amino acids. V lost 7 bases, J lost 7 bases, and 34 bases lay in between. Germline V lookup: CDR1 SGHVS, CDR2 FQNEAQ. CDR3 loop: CASIPSLLVGPKVRHGELFF. DNA of the CDR3: TGTGCCAGCATACCGAGTCTTCTGGTGGGACCCAAAGTCCGTCACGGGGAGCTGTTTTTT.

This sequence joins TRBV7-9 and TRBJ2-5; 7 bases match TRBD1. Germline V gene data show CDR1 as SEHNR and CDR2 as FQNEAQ (reference sequence). The CDR3 has 13 amino acids. With V trimmed by 7 bases and J by 5 bases, 7 bases remained unmatched. The CDR3 spells CASTQGQRETQYF. The CDR3 DNA follows: TGTGCCAGCACACAGGGGCAGCGGGAGACCCAGTACTTC.

This chain connects TRBV7-9 to TRBJ1-2, with a possible D match to TRBD1 (5 bases). V was trimmed by 1 base and J by 4 bases, leaving 10 bases between them. The length of the CDR3 is 14 residues. Germline CDR1 SEHNR, CDR2 FQNEAQ (reference sequence). The CDR3 DNA follows: TGTGCCAGCAGCTTAGGGGGGGAAGGCTATGGCTACACCTTC. It yields the protein CASSLGGEGYGYTF.

This chain connects TRBV5-1 to TRBJ2-1, with 12 bases lining up with TRBD2. Germline V gene sequence: CDR1 SGHRS, CDR2 YFSETQ. CDR3 length equals 17 residues. J was trimmed by 0 bases and V by 4 bases; bases with no gene match: 5. The CDR3 loop reads CASSLTTSGSSYNEQFF. Written as DNA, the CDR3 is TGCGCCAGCAGCCTGACGACTAGCGGGAGCTCCTACAATGAGCAGTTCTTC.

This chain connects TRBV2 to TRBJ2-7; D possibly matches TRBD1 or TRBD2 (5 bases each). The CDR3 is 16 residues long. Trimming shortened V by 6 bases and J by 0 bases, and 18 bases separated the two germline ends. The germline CDR1 and CDR2 sequences are SNHLY and FYNNEI. Written as DNA, the CDR3 is TGTGCCAGCAGCGCCGGGACCTTAAAATTCTCCTACGAGCAGTACTTC. This encodes CASSAGTLKFSYEQYF.

Comment on this clone: This sample also contains other DNA sequences that code for the same CDR3. This rearrangement joins TRBV5-5 to TRBJ1-3; no firm D call. Trimming pared 0 bases from V and 1 base from J, leaving 8 bases between. CDR3 length equals 15 residues. Germline CDR1 is SGHKS and CDR2 is YYEKEE (reference sequence). This chain's CDR3 is CASSLAPGSGNTIYF. The CDR3 DNA follows: TGTGCCAGCAGCTTGGCCCCGGGGTCTGGAAACACCATATATTTT. Full variable domain (outside the CDR3, taken from reference TRBV5-5 and TRBJ1-3): DAGVTQSPTHLIKTRGQQVTLRCSPISGHKSVSWYQQVLGQGPQFIFQYYEKEERGRGNFPDRFSARQFPNYSSELNVNALLLGDSALYLCASSLAPGSGNTIYFGEGSWLTVV.

In its sample, this clone was seen once. V gene TRBV5-1 combines with J gene TRBJ2-2, with TRBD2 matching over 13 bases. CDR1 and CDR2 from the germline V gene are SGHRS and YFSETQ. V dropped 2 bases and J dropped 10; count of bases not matched to a gene: 5. The CDR3 is 15 residues long. As DNA, the CDR3 is TGCGCCAGCAGCTTCACTAGCGGGAGGGGTGCGGAGCTGTTTTTT. This gives the protein CASSFTSGRGAELFF.

This clone was counted only a few times. J is TRBJ2-3 and V is TRBV4-2; TRBD1 might be the D (7 bases). Trimming stripped 0 bases from V and 1 base from J, with 17 bases between. CDR1 LGHNA and CDR2 YNFKEQ come from the germline V gene. The CDR3 covers 18 residues. CDR3 amino acids: CASSQDWGDSIGTDTQYF. The CDR3 DNA follows: TGTGCCAGCAGCCAAGATTGGGGGGACAGTATCGGCACAGATACGCAGTATTTT.

This clone has just one count. This may be a read error, as it is one base from a much larger clone. The rearrangement joins TRBV2 to TRBJ2-3, with D possibly being TRBD2 (6 bases). Trimming cost V 4 bases and J 0 bases, with 8 bases left between them. The CDR3 consists of 14 residues. Per germline, CDR1 SNHLY and CDR2 FYNNEI. The CDR3 sequence is CASSVGTSTDTQYF. The CDR3 DNA sequence: TGTGCCAGCAGTGTCGGGACTAGCACAGATACGCAGTATTTT.

This clone has only a few counts. The chain carries TRBV4-2 and TRBJ1-2; D remains ambiguous. The V end was cut by 2 bases, the J end by 8 bases, with 18 bases between. The CDR3 extends over 15 amino acids. Germline V gene lookup returns CDR1 LGHNA and CDR2 YNFKEQ. The CDR3 region has the DNA TGTGCCAGCAGCCAACAAGGAGACCCTCTCCGCGGCTACACCTTC. Residues: CASSQQGDPLRGYTF.

V usage is TRBV5-4 and J usage is TRBJ1-2; no clear D gene. V lost 3 bases and J lost 3, with 27 bases in between. The germline V gene has CDR1 SGHNT and CDR2 YYREEE (reference sequence). The CDR3 spans 19 residues. The CDR3 bases are TGTGCCAGCAGCTCCAGGCAAAAGCGGGCAGATCAGCGATACTATGGCTACACCTTC. This gives the protein CASSSRQKRADQRYYGYTF.